One sample yielded the 25 T cell receptor beta chains listed below, sequenced in a study of neoadjuvant anti-PD-1 for oral cavity cancer. The protocol was immunoSEQ multiplex PCR, while the TCRdb copy is restricted to in-frame clones and leaves out a portion. The table lists over 5,500 clones, over 65% of them singletons. The source was PBMCs, collected before nivolumab (anti-PD-1) treatment. These receptor sequences come from a person aged 40 to 85 with oral cavity squamous cell carcinoma.

The CDR3 sequence is CASSLDSVAYEQYF. The CDR3 nucleotides read TGTGCCAGCAGCTTAGACTCGGTCGCCTACGAGCAGTACTTC. The chain joins TRBV7-2 to TRBJ2-7; D gene uncertain. This CDR3 contains 14 residues. Trimming shortened V by 1 base and J by 2 bases, and 9 bases separated the two germline ends. Germline V gene lookup returns CDR1 SGHTA and CDR2 FQGNSA.

This rearrangement joins TRBV4-3 to TRBJ1-3; D is unclear. The CDR3 contains 15 residues. Germline V CDR1 and CDR2: LGHNA, YSLEER. Trimming pared 0 bases from V and 4 bases from J, leaving 10 bases between. CDR3 in amino acids: CASSQDRRNGNTIYF. CDR3 DNA: TGCGCCAGCAGCCAAGACAGACGAAACGGAAACACCATATATTTT.

The chain employs TRBV6-5 and TRBJ1-1; D is unresolved. Germline lookup yields CDR1 MNHEY and CDR2 SVGAGI. The V end lost 7 bases, the J end lost 1 base, and 10 bases lay between the germline ends. The CDR3 consists of 13 residues. The CDR3 is CASKSRPNTEAFF. The CDR3 region has the DNA TGTGCCAGCAAGTCCAGGCCGAACACTGAAGCTTTCTTT.

V is TRBV4-1 and J is TRBJ1-1; TRBD1 is a possible D gene (5 bases). The germline V gene encodes CDR1 MGHRA and CDR2 YSYEKL. The CDR3 extends over 14 amino acids. The V gene lost 2 bases and the J gene lost 3 bases, with 10 bases spanning the gap. CDR3 in amino acids: CASSQPDRDTEAFF. CDR3 DNA: TGCGCCAGCAGCCAACCAGACAGAGACACTGAAGCTTTCTTT.

The chain is built from TRBV2 and TRBJ1-5; D perhaps matches TRBD1 (5 bases). The germline V and J ends were trimmed by 5 bases and 5 bases, with 10 bases remaining between them. The CDR3 consists of 13 residues. Germline V gene data show CDR1 as SNHLY and CDR2 as FYNNEI. CDR3 sequence reads: CASSRGSDQPQHF. Written as DNA, the CDR3 is TGTGCCAGCAGTCGGGGCAGCGATCAGCCCCAGCATTTT.

This chain uses TRBV2 with TRBJ1-2, with 9 bases matching TRBD1. V was clipped by 2 bases and J by 2 bases; unmatched bases: 6. The CDR3 spans 16 residues. Germline V lookup: CDR1 SNHLY, CDR2 FYNNEI. The CDR3 DNA reads as TGTGCCAGCAGTGAACGGGTGGGACAGGGAAACTATGGCTACACCTTC. It is translated as CASSERVGQGNYGYTF.

Here the CDR3 reads CASSLGGSVLAKNIQYF. CDR3 bases: TGTGCCAGCAGCTTAGGAGGGTCGGTGCTAGCCAAAAACATTCAGTACTTC. J is TRBJ2-4 and V is TRBV7-8; D might be TRBD2 (5 bases). The CDR3 loop spans 17 amino acids. V gave up 1 base and J gave up 0 bases, with 13 bases separating them. Per germline, CDR1 SGHVS and CDR2 FQNEAQ.

The rearrangement joins TRBV27 to TRBJ2-7; perhaps TRBD1 as D (5 bases). V dropped 3 bases and J dropped 0 bases, with 6 bases sitting between them. Germline values: CDR1 MNHEY, CDR2 SMNVEV (reference sequence). This CDR3 is 13 amino acids long. CDR3 in amino acids: CASSLGLSYEQYF. The CDR3 coding sequence is TGTGCCAGCAGTTTGGGGCTCTCCTACGAGCAGTACTTC.

Here the CDR3 reads CASSLGNRQAADTQYF. CDR3 nucleotides: TGCGCCAGCAGCTTGGGGAACCGACAGGCGGCAGATACGCAGTATTTT. The chain recombines TRBV5-1 with TRBJ2-3, with a possible D match to TRBD1 (6 bases). V gave up 0 bases and J gave up 4 bases, with 15 bases separating them. This CDR3 is 16 amino acids long. The germline CDR1 and CDR2 sequences are SGHRS and YFSETQ.

The CDR3 bases are TGTGCCAGCAGCTTAGGGACAGCGGGGGGGCCACGGGAGCTGTTTTTT. This translates into CASSLGTAGGPRELFF. This chain connects TRBV7-8 to TRBJ2-2; 10 bases fit TRBD2. V shed 1 base, J shed 9 bases, and the junction held 8 bases outside the gene matches. The CDR3 totals 16 residues. CDR1 is SGHVS and CDR2 is FQNEAQ in the germline V gene.

The rearrangement uses TRBV7-9 and TRBJ2-1, with 9 bases lining up with TRBD1. CDR3 length: 16 amino acids. V shed 5 bases and J 2 bases; nucleotides not matched to a gene: 7. Germline V gene data show CDR1 as SEHNR and CDR2 as FQNEAQ (reference sequence). The CDR3 is CASSQQGAPTYNEQFF. The DNA of the CDR3 is TGTGCCAGCAGCCAACAGGGGGCGCCGACCTACAATGAGCAGTTCTTC.

The rearrangement uses TRBV5-1 and TRBJ2-3; D might be TRBD2 (6 bases). Deletions cut 4 bases from V and 0 bases from J, with 12 bases between. Germline-derived CDR1 and CDR2 are SGHRS and YFSETQ. This CDR3 region has 15 residues. CDR3 sequence: CASSGGTVSTDTQYF. The CDR3 DNA follows: TGCGCCAGCAGCGGGGGGACGGTTAGCACAGATACGCAGTATTTT.

This clone was recorded once. The chain links TRBV13 to TRBJ2-7; tentatively, D is TRBD2 (5 bases). V was shortened by 0 bases and J by 2 bases, with 5 bases between the two germline ends. The CDR3 is 13 amino acids. Per germline, CDR1 PRHDT and CDR2 FYEKMQ (reference sequence). The CDR3 sequence is CASSLGRAYEQYF. The CDR3 DNA follows: TGTGCCAGCAGCTTAGGGAGGGCCTACGAGCAGTACTTC.

V and J are TRBV18 and TRBJ2-2, with D unresolved. Per germline, CDR1 KGHSH and CDR2 LQKENI. The V and J ends lost 4 bases and 9 bases respectively, with 9 bases between them. CDR3 length: 12 amino acids. The CDR3 is CASSQANRELFF. CDR3 nucleotides: TGTGCCAGCTCACAAGCCAACCGGGAGCTGTTTTTT.

CDR3 DNA: TGTGCCAGCAGCTTTGGGGGATCTGGGGCCAACGTCCTGACTTTC. Translating gives CASSFGGSGANVLTF. The chain combines TRBV7-2 with TRBJ2-6; D might be TRBD1 or TRBD2, each matching 5 bases. The germline gives CDR1 SGHTA, CDR2 FQGNSA. The CDR3 length is 15 residues. V lost 3 bases and J lost 1, with 7 bases in between.

The rearrangement uses TRBV21-1 and TRBJ2-5. TRBV21-1 is a documented pseudogene. The length of the CDR3 is 15 residues. CDR3 nucleotides: TGTGCCAGCAGCCAGGCTACAGGGACTCTAGAGACCCAGTACTTC. Protein sequence: CASSQATGTLETQYF.

The chain recombines TRBV5-1 with TRBJ1-2; 7 positions match TRBD1. V was clipped by 0 bases and J by 12 bases; unmatched bases: 8. Germline assignment: CDR1 SGHRS and CDR2 YFSETQ. The CDR3 totals 13 residues. The CDR3 DNA is TGCGCCAGCAGCTTGGCCGGACAGGTGGGCCACACCTTC. Protein: CASSLAGQVGHTF.

This chain joins TRBV6-4 and TRBJ2-3; 8 positions agree with TRBD2. The length of the CDR3 is 14 residues. Germline-derived CDR1 and CDR2 are MRHNA and SNTAGT. The V and J ends lost 3 bases and 1 base, in that order; junction bases with no gene match: 0. The CDR3 DNA reads TGTGCCAGCAGTGAGCGGGGGGGCACAGATACGCAGTATTTT. Translated, it gives CASSERGGTDTQYF.

J is TRBJ2-7 and V is TRBV5-4; tentatively, D is TRBD2 (6 bases). This CDR3 is built from 14 residues. V lost 0 bases to trimming and J lost 3 bases, with 10 bases between them. Germline CDR1 reads SGHNT; CDR2 reads YYREEE (reference sequence). The CDR3 DNA is TGTGCCAGCAGCTTGGCGGGGGAGATCTACGAGCAGTACTTC. Its protein product is CASSLAGEIYEQYF.

J is TRBJ2-7 and V is TRBV19, with 10 bases identical to TRBD1. Germline assignment: CDR1 LNHDA and CDR2 SQIVND (reference sequence). The V gene end was trimmed by 3 bases and the J gene end by 3 bases; junction bases not matched to a gene: 2. The CDR3 runs to 14 residues. The CDR3 spells CASSIGDRGYEQYF. Written as DNA, the CDR3 is TGTGCCAGTAGTATTGGGGACAGGGGCTACGAGCAGTACTTC. The complete variable domain, with remaining parts taken from reference TRBV19 and TRBJ2-7, reads DGGITQSPKYLFRKEGQNVTLSCEQNLNHDAMYWYRQDPGQGLRLIYYSQIVNDFQKGDIAEGYSVSREKKESFPLTVTSAQKNPTAFYLCASSIGDRGYEQYFGPGTRLTVT.

This clone was found a few times. The chain carries TRBV28 and TRBJ1-1; 11 bases map to TRBD1. V trimming: 6 bases; J trimming: 9 bases; junction bases outside the gene matches: 12. The CDR3 is made up of 15 amino acids. CDR1 is MDHEN, CDR2 SYDVKM, per germline. The CDR3 loop is CASSHWDRGAPKAFF. The CDR3 bases are TGTGCCAGCAGCCACTGGGACAGGGGGGCTCCCAAAGCTTTCTTT.

This chain links TRBV30 with TRBJ1-2, with D possibly being TRBD1 (6 bases). The CDR3 length is 13 residues. Germline lookup yields CDR1 GTSNPN and CDR2 SVGIG (reference sequence). The germline V and J ends were trimmed by 1 base and 5 bases, with 11 bases remaining between them. CDR3 amino acids: CAWSAGGDYGYTF. The CDR3 DNA reads TGTGCCTGGAGTGCTGGGGGCGATTATGGCTACACCTTC.

J is TRBJ1-1 and V is TRBV6-5, with D perhaps matching TRBD1 (5 bases). Germline CDR1 and CDR2: MNHEY and SVGAGI. V lost 0 bases to trimming and J lost 0 bases, with 8 bases between them. The CDR3 runs 15 residues. DNA of the CDR3: TGTGCCAGCAGTTACTCCGGGACGGTGAACACTGAAGCTTTCTTT. Translating it yields CASSYSGTVNTEAFF.

V is TRBV7-2 and J is TRBJ1-6; 11 positions match TRBD1. The V segment lost 4 bases and the J segment 10 bases; nucleotides outside the gene matches: 6. The CDR3 covers 15 residues. Germline CDR1 SGHTA, CDR2 FQGNSA. CDR3 bases: TGTGCCAGCAGCTCCCCGGACAGGGGGCGGTCACCCCTCCACTTT. This codes for CASSSPDRGRSPLHF. The full variable domain, in which reference TRBV7-2 and TRBJ1-6 provide the parts outside the CDR3, is GAGVSQSPSNKVTEKGKDVELRCDPISGHTALYWYRQSLGQGLEFLIYFQGNSAPDKSGLPSDRFSAERTGGSVSTLTIQRTQQEDSAVYLCASSSPDRGRSPLHFGNGTRLTVT.

The gene calls are TRBV2 and TRBJ2-5, with no clear D. Germline CDR1 reads SNHLY; CDR2 reads FYNNEI. This CDR3 contains 10 residues. The ends were cut back, 1 base at V and 6 bases at J, with 0 bases in the middle. For the CDR3, the DNA is TGTGCCAGCAGTGAAGAGACCCAGTACTTC. Translated, it gives CASSEETQYF.